The 11 T cell receptor beta chains presented below share a single source sample, sequenced in a study of shared clonotypes between healthy human individuals. Method: immunoSEQ multiplex PCR; TCRdb's copy keeps in-frame clones and lacks some. The sample carries a few million clones, 92% recorded once. The sequenced sample consisted of naive CD4+ T cells from PBMCs. Subset here: CD45RA+ positively selected. Receptors originate from a man aged 18-30 years in good health. Some clones in this sample may be carry-over from other donors' samples.

The V gene is TRBV6-5, the J gene TRBJ2-1; 9 positions match TRBD2. Germline V lookup: CDR1 MNHEY, CDR2 SVGAGI. V was pared by 10 bases and J by 4 bases, with 5 bases of the junction left unmatched. The CDR3 sequence is 13 residues long. The chain's CDR3 is CATGLAPYNEQFF. Here the CDR3 DNA reads TGTGCCACCGGACTAGCGCCTTACAATGAGCAGTTCTTC.

The chain links TRBV6-6 to TRBJ2-7, with a tentative D call TRBD1 (6 bases). CDR1 MNHNY and CDR2 SVGAGI come from the germline V gene (reference sequence). CDR3 length: 14 residues. The V and J ends lost 4 bases and 3 bases respectively, with 13 bases between them. CDR3 sequence (DNA): TGTGCCAGCAGTTCTACGGGACACCACTACGAGCAGTACTTC. Translation: CASSSTGHHYEQYF.

To note about this clone: The junction does not match germline at one end; this may be a read error. The chain couples TRBV7-3 to TRBJ2-7, with D possibly matching TRBD1 (6 bases). The CDR3 length is 13 residues. Germline values: CDR1 SGHTA, CDR2 FQGTGA. The CDR3 here is CASSENSGGALLF. The CDR3 nucleotides are TGTGCCAGCAGCGAAAACAGTGGGGGCGCGCTTCTCTTC.

The chain couples TRBV4-2 to TRBJ2-7; 8 nucleotides align to TRBD2. Germline V lookup: CDR1 LGHNA, CDR2 YNFKEQ. V trimming: 6 bases; J trimming: 4 bases; junction bases outside the gene matches: 5. This CDR3 contains 13 residues. In DNA, the CDR3 is TGTGCCAGCAGTTCCGGGACTAGATACGAGCAGTACTTC. This gives the protein CASSSGTRYEQYF.

This clone was seen a single time. The chain links TRBV6-6 to TRBJ2-7; D is unresolved. Trimming shortened V by 7 bases and J by 2 bases, and 12 bases separated the two germline ends. This CDR3 is built from 13 residues. Germline V gene data show CDR1 as MNHNY and CDR2 as SVGAGI (reference sequence). CDR3 protein: CASTRTQPYEQYF. DNA of the CDR3: TGTGCCAGCACCCGGACCCAACCCTACGAGCAGTACTTC.

This sequence joins TRBV15 and TRBJ2-7, with TRBD1 as a possible D gene (6 bases). CDR1 LNHNV and CDR2 YYDKDF come from the germline V gene (reference sequence). CDR3 length: 16 residues. V was pared by 1 base and J by 5 bases, with 18 bases between. The DNA for the CDR3 is TGTGCCACCAGCAGAGTTAGGGGCAGGGGAACCGACGAGCAGTACTTC. Translated, it gives CATSRVRGRGTDEQYF. Complete variable domain (other parts from reference TRBV15 and TRBJ2-7): DAMVIQNPRYQVTQFGKPVTLSCSQTLNHNVMYWYQQKSSQAPKLLFHYYDKDFNNEADTPDNFQSRRPNTSFCFLDIRSPGLGDTAMYLCATSRVRGRGTDEQYFGPGTRLTVT.

The V gene is TRBV5-4, the J gene TRBJ2-7; TRBD2 matches 8 bases. CDR1 SGHNT and CDR2 YYREEE come from the germline V gene (reference sequence). V lost 1 base and J lost 3; bases outside the gene matches: 9. CDR3 length equals 16 residues. The DNA for the CDR3 is TGTGCCAGCAGCTTGCGGGAGGGACCACGGGGCTACGAGCAGTACTTC. Protein product: CASSLREGPRGYEQYF. The whole variable domain, remainder taken from reference TRBV5-4 and TRBJ2-7, is ETGVTQSPTHLIKTRGQQVTLRCSSQSGHNTVSWYQQALGQGPQFIFQYYREEENGRGNFPPRFSGLQFPNYSSELNVNALELDDSALYLCASSLREGPRGYEQYFGPGTRLTVT.

Concerning this clone itself: Other DNA sequences of this sample code for an identical CDR3. V gene TRBV9 combines with J gene TRBJ2-5, with 10 nucleotides matching TRBD1. V lost 3 bases and J lost 5; bases outside the gene matches: 4. CDR3 length equals 14 residues. Germline CDR1 SGDLS, CDR2 YYNGEE. The CDR3 sequence is CASSGRDRGETQYF. Written as DNA, the CDR3 is TGTGCCAGCAGCGGCCGGGACAGGGGTGAGACCCAGTACTTC.

V is TRBV5-1 and J is TRBJ2-1; 11 bases fit TRBD2. CDR3 length: 17 amino acids. The V segment lost 2 bases and the J segment 5 bases; nucleotides outside the gene matches: 9. Germline loops: CDR1 SGHRS, CDR2 YFSETQ. CDR3 protein: CASSLLAGGLSDNEQFF. The CDR3 DNA follows: TGCGCCAGCAGCTTATTAGCGGGAGGGCTTAGTGACAATGAGCAGTTCTTC. Full variable domain (rest looked up from reference TRBV5-1 and TRBJ2-1): KAGVTQTPRYLIKTRGQQVTLSCSPISGHRSVSWYQQTPGQGLQFLFEYFSETQRNKGNFPGRFSGRQFSNSRSEMNVSTLELGDSALYLCASSLLAGGLSDNEQFFGPGTRLTVL.

V gene TRBV28 combines with J gene TRBJ1-2, with D possibly matching TRBD1 (5 bases). The CDR3 sequence is 15 residues long. The germline V gene has CDR1 MDHEN and CDR2 SYDVKM. V shed 2 bases and J shed 8 bases, with 18 bases lying between them. CDR3 in amino acids: CASSLRGLAAKGYTF. CDR3 nucleotide sequence: TGTGCCAGCAGTTTAAGGGGACTGGCAGCGAAAGGCTACACCTTC.

The V and J genes are TRBV9 and TRBJ2-7, with a tentative D call TRBD1 (6 bases). V lost 3 bases to trimming and J lost 4 bases, with 11 bases between them. Germline assignment: CDR1 SGDLS and CDR2 YYNGEE. The CDR3 sequence is 13 residues long. CDR3 sequence reads: CASSEGVHYEQYF. CDR3 nucleotide sequence: TGTGCCAGCAGCGAGGGGGTCCATTACGAGCAGTACTTC.